Detailed here is one T cell receptor (beta chain). Antigen: not known. These data originate in a study of neoadjuvant nivolumab and ipilimumab in lung cancer. The study's findings and limits: Pretherapy blood TCR richness correlated positively with resected tumor richness. Only two of four nivolumab-treated tumors gained richness and clonality by surgery. Only a single major-pathologic-response sample was available for clonality analysis. Compared with tumor-adjacent uninvolved lung, resected tumors showed greater richness and clonality.

This CDR3 is 13 amino acids long. With 5 bases removed from V and 7 bases from J, the gap between germline ends came to 15 bases. Germline values: CDR1 SGHTA, CDR2 FQGTGA. TCRdb's table, derived via immunoSEQ multiplex PCR, lists solely in-frame clones and lacks some. The table has roughly 2,500 clones, around 85% seen once; the top ten hold 2% to 3%. The J gene is TRBJ2-7, the V gene TRBV7-3; D gene unclear. The specimen was tumor tissue, collected before neoadjuvant nivolumab, alone or with ipilimumab. The origin of this receptor is an adult with non-small cell lung cancer. As DNA, the CDR3 is TGTGCCAGCAGCACCTCTTCGACCGAGGAGCAGTACTTC. It translates to CASSTSSTEEQYF.